Listed below are T cell receptor beta chains from one sample, sequenced in a study of blood T cell repertoires in COVID-19. The table came from immunoSEQ multiplex PCR; TCRdb's copy has only in-frame clones and leaves some out. In the table there are about 250,000 clones, about 80% of which are singletons. Sequences were obtained from peripheral blood. All receptors derive from a woman of 80 years or more with acute or convalescent COVID-19. The CDR3 runs from the conserved cysteine through the conserved F or W. The order of the fields is V gene, J gene, CDR3 protein.

v_gene: TRBV6-1
j_gene: TRBJ2-7
CDR3aa: CASSVAGGPTVEQYF

v_gene: TRBV18
j_gene: TRBJ2-7
CDR3aa: CASSPGQEGYEQYF

v_gene: TRBV7-2
j_gene: TRBJ2-2
CDR3aa: CASSWTGNTGELFF

v_gene: TRBV6-5
j_gene: TRBJ2-7
CDR3aa: CASSYSEDSYEQYF

v_gene: TRBV7-9
j_gene: TRBJ2-7
CDR3aa: CASSPGTGERQYF

v_gene: TRBV7-2
j_gene: TRBJ2-7
CDR3aa: CASSLGAYTTYEQYF

v_gene: TRBV6-5
j_gene: TRBJ1-1
CDR3aa: CASSYSQRNTEAFF

v_gene: TRBV19
j_gene: TRBJ2-1
CDR3aa: CASSTYQGLVYNEQFF

v_gene: TRBV2
j_gene: TRBJ2-2
CDR3aa: CASKSTGELFF

v_gene: TRBV24-1
j_gene: TRBJ2-1
CDR3aa: CATSASGRANEQFF

v_gene: TRBV6-2/TRBV6-3
j_gene: TRBJ1-2
CDR3aa: CASSYLSYGYTF

v_gene: TRBV15
j_gene: TRBJ1-4
CDR3aa: CATSRDDRGHNEKLFF

v_gene: TRBV29-1
j_gene: TRBJ2-1
CDR3aa: CSGAADYNEQFF

v_gene: TRBV5-1
j_gene: TRBJ1-2
CDR3aa: CASSQDRGPRYTF

v_gene: TRBV7-8
j_gene: TRBJ2-7
CDR3aa: CASSLSIGEQYF

v_gene: TRBV18
j_gene: TRBJ1-5
CDR3aa: CASSPQGFNQPQHF

v_gene: TRBV4-2
j_gene: TRBJ2-7
CDR3aa: CASSLGGTSGGSYEQYF

v_gene: TRBV6-5
j_gene: TRBJ2-7
CDR3aa: CATGGAVGYEQYF

v_gene: TRBV10-1
j_gene: TRBJ2-1
CDR3aa: CASRGEGPGEQFF

v_gene: TRBV19
j_gene: TRBJ1-2
CDR3aa: CASSMYDRAAGYTF

v_gene: TRBV9
j_gene: TRBJ1-3
CDR3aa: CASSGGTGNTIYF

v_gene: TRBV5-4
j_gene: TRBJ1-6
CDR3aa: CASSFAGQLRSPLHF

v_gene: TRBV6-5
j_gene: TRBJ1-2
CDR3aa: CASSLEAGGGGYTF

v_gene: TRBV19
j_gene: TRBJ2-2
CDR3aa: CASSPDRNTGELFF